This T cell receptor beta chain was profiled in a study of T cell repertoires in cytomegalovirus infection. General study points: The study found HLA-C-restricted CMV-specific TCR beta clonotypes dominating the ex vivo response.

TCRdb re-analysed the reads in MiXCR, keeping a single row per CDR3 protein. The table records about 900,000 distinct CDR3 sequences, around 30% of them present only once. In germline, CDR1 is LGHNA, CDR2 YNFKEQ. V shed 1 base and J 4 bases; nucleotides not matched to a gene: 6. This CDR3 spans 15 amino acids. A word on this clonotype: The antigen is unknown.

The source is a human donor in good health (CMV status not recorded). Some clones in this sample may be carry-over from other donors' samples. The material sequenced was cultured CD8+ T cells from PBMCs, taken from culture after CMV antigen stimulation. The chain joins TRBV4-2 to TRBJ1-1, with 7 bases that match TRBD1. The CDR3 region is CASSQVEGAGTEAFF. The CDR3 region has the DNA TGTGCCAGCAGCCAAGTTGAGGGGGCCGGCACTGAAGCTTTCTTT.